The 11 T cell receptor beta chains below come from one sample, sequenced in a study of blood T cell repertoires in COVID-19. Generated by immunoSEQ multiplex PCR, the TCRdb table keeps only in-frame clones and is missing some. The top ten clones hold about a sixth of a sample with about 40,000 clones, approximately 91% of them seen once. The specimen sequenced was peripheral blood. All receptors come from a woman aged 25 to 45 in a cohort sampled during active COVID-19.

This clone has a single count. The J gene is TRBJ1-3, the V gene TRBV9, with 9 positions matching TRBD1. V lost 5 bases and J lost 0; bases outside the gene matches: 6. Germline V CDR1 and CDR2: SGDLS, YYNGEE. This CDR3 has 16 amino acids. DNA for the CDR3: TGTGCCAGCAGTCTACAGGGGGCCAGCTCTGGAAACACCATATATTTT. This gives the protein CASSLQGASSGNTIYF.

This chain uses TRBV9 with TRBJ2-7; the match to TRBD1 covers 7 bases. This CDR3 has 15 amino acids. The trim removed 0 bases at V and 4 bases at J, leaving 7 bases unmatched. Germline V lookup: CDR1 SGDLS, CDR2 YYNGEE. This CDR3 is CASSVAVTGLYEQYF. CDR3 in DNA: TGTGCCAGCAGCGTAGCTGTGACAGGGCTATACGAGCAGTACTTC.

The V and J genes are TRBV2 and TRBJ2-7; D might be TRBD1 (5 bases). The germline gives CDR1 SNHLY, CDR2 FYNNEI. Trimming removed 7 bases at V and 2 bases at J, with 18 bases between. The CDR3 length is 15 residues. CDR3 nucleotide sequence: TGTGCCAGCATTTTTGAGTTGGCAGGGACCTACGAGCAGTACTTC. Amino acids: CASIFELAGTYEQYF.

This clone was seen more than once but under ten times. The chain couples TRBV28 to TRBJ2-1; 9 positions agree with TRBD2. The germline gives CDR1 MDHEN, CDR2 SYDVKM. There are 15 residues in the CDR3. The V and J ends lost 2 bases and 2 bases, in that order; junction bases with no gene match: 1. The CDR3 bases are TGTGCCAGCAGTTTAGCGGGAGGGCCCTACAATGAGCAGTTCTTC. Its translation: CASSLAGGPYNEQFF.

V usage is TRBV11-3 and J usage is TRBJ2-3; 7 bases line up with TRBD1. The CDR3 covers 15 residues. V shed 6 bases and J 0 bases; nucleotides not matched to a gene: 6. CDR1 SGHNT and CDR2 YENEEA come from the germline V gene. This CDR3 is CASSFTGASTDTQYF. The CDR3 nucleotides read TGTGCCAGCAGTTTTACAGGGGCGAGCACAGATACGCAGTATTTT.

The chain uses TRBV24-1 and TRBJ1-2; 9 bases match TRBD1. CDR1 KGHDR and CDR2 SFDVKD come from the germline V gene. CDR3 length: 15 amino acids. The V segment lost 5 bases and the J segment 4 bases; nucleotides outside the gene matches: 7. This CDR3 is CATSAPGQGSYGYTF. The CDR3 nucleotides read TGTGCCACCAGTGCCCCGGGACAGGGTTCCTATGGCTACACCTTC.

V and J are TRBV18 and TRBJ2-5; 11 bases are shared with TRBD2. From germline, CDR1 is KGHSH and CDR2 LQKENI. V gave up 4 bases and J gave up 1 base; unmatched junction bases: 2. CDR3 length equals 15 residues. The DNA of the CDR3 is TGTGCCAGCTCACTAGCGGGAGGGTCCCAAGAGACCCAGTACTTC. Protein: CASSLAGGSQETQYF. Drawing the rest from reference TRBV18 and TRBJ2-5, the complete variable domain is NAGVMQNPRHLVRRRGQEARLRCSPMKGHSHVYWYRQLPEEGLKFMVYLQKENIIDESGMPKERFSAEFPKEGPSILRIQQVVRGDSAAYFCASSLAGGSQETQYFGPGTRLLVL.

This chain uses TRBV4-1 with TRBJ2-5, with 10 bases matching TRBD2. This CDR3 spans 18 amino acids. Germline assignment: CDR1 MGHRA and CDR2 YSYEKL. The V and J ends lost 1 base and 1 base, in that order; junction bases with no gene match: 9. The CDR3 DNA follows: TGCGCCAGCAGCCAAGTGGGGGTGACTAGCGGGTTCCAAGAGACCCAGTACTTC. Its protein is CASSQVGVTSGFQETQYF.

This chain connects TRBV6-5 to TRBJ2-1; 7 positions match TRBD1. The V gene's germline CDR1 is MNHEY and CDR2 SVGAGI. J was trimmed by 0 bases and V by 0 bases; bases with no gene match: 2. The CDR3 has 16 residues. The CDR3 DNA is TGTGCCAGCAGTTACTCGACAGGGAGCTCCTACAATGAGCAGTTCTTC. Protein: CASSYSTGSSYNEQFF.

V gene TRBV7-2 combines with J gene TRBJ2-5; 14 nucleotides align to TRBD2. Germline V gene lookup returns CDR1 SGHTA and CDR2 FQGNSA. The CDR3 runs to 19 residues. V lost 5 bases to trimming and J lost 4 bases; unmatched junction nucleotides: 15. DNA for the CDR3: TGTGCCAGCAGCGCCGGGACTAGCGGGAGTATGTTTGGTCTAGAGACCCAGTACTTC. Amino acids: CASSAGTSGSMFGLETQYF.

V usage is TRBV5-8 and J usage is TRBJ2-7, with 9 bases fitting TRBD2. This CDR3 has 15 amino acids. Losses at the gene ends were 0 bases for V and 5 bases for J; bases not matched to a gene: 6. Germline V gives CDR1 SGHTS, CDR2 YDEGEE. CDR3 bases: TGTGCCAGCAGCTTGGGTAGCGGGAGTATCAACGAGCAGTACTTC. Translating gives CASSLGSGSINEQYF.